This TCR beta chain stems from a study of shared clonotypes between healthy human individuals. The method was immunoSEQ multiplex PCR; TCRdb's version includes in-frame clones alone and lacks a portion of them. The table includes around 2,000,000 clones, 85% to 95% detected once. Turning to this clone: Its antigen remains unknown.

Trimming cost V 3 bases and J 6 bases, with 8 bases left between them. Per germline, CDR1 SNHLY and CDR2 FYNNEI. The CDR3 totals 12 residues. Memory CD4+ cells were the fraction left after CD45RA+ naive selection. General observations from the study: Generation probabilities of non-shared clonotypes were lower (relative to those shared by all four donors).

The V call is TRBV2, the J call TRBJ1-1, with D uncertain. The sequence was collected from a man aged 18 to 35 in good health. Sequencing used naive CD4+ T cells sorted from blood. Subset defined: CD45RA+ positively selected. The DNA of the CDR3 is TGTGCCAGCAGTGATCCGGGCCCTGAAGCTTTCTTT. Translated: CASSDPGPEAFF.